This TCR beta chain was recovered during a study of CD8+ T cells in alopecia areata. Germline V gene data show CDR1 as SQVTM and CDR2 as ANQGSEA. V trimming: 6 bases; J trimming: 6 bases; junction bases outside the gene matches: 13. The CDR3 loop spans 15 amino acids. Extracted RNA was reverse transcribed into cDNA, the sequencing template. Generated by immunoSEQ multiplex PCR, the TCRdb table keeps only in-frame clones and is missing some. This table has roughly 150,000 clones, approximately 56% appearing once. Findings and limits, study-wide: Researchers reported that TCR sharing among patients proved less clear than in mice, possibly HLA-linked. Clonality exceeded that of normal scalp in lesional scalp, most notably in alopecia totalis/universalis. Scalp sequencing captures resident alphabeta T cells of normal skin too.

Note on this clone: Its antigen is undetermined.

The chain combines TRBV29-1 with TRBJ2-2; 7 bases are shared with TRBD2. Sequenced input: CD8+ T cells sorted from blood. The receptor comes from a human donor in good health. CDR3 DNA: TGCAGCGTCGAGACTAGCTATTCATCAGCCGGGGAGCTGTTTTTT. This translates into CSVETSYSSAGELFF.